This T cell receptor (beta chain) was recorded in a study of cytomegalovirus exposure and HLA in healthy donors. Study-wide context: When 398 donors were genotyped, approximately 81% of them were found to fall in the Caucasian-associated ancestry cluster. Findings and caveats of the study: Later work showed greater clonal expansion in HLA-associated TCR beta chains than in equally common others. TCR beta chains numbering some 160 were designated cytomegalovirus-associated.

A multiplex PCR was run with 60 Vbeta primers and 13 Jbeta primers. The protocol was immunoSEQ multiplex PCR, while the TCRdb copy is restricted to in-frame clones and leaves out a portion. The data hold about 180,000 clones, with roughly 78% observed a single time. In germline, CDR1 is SGHRS, CDR2 YFSETQ. The CDR3 sequence is 14 residues long. V lost 0 bases to trimming and J lost 8 bases, with 11 bases between them. With respect to this clone: The antigen remains undetermined.

This receptor was obtained from a woman aged 25 to 39 in good health and CMV-seronegative. Sequencing input: PBMCs. The chain has TRBV5-1 and TRBJ1-4, with D hard to call. In DNA, the CDR3 is TGCGCCAGCAGCTTGGGGGCAGCTCAAGAAAAACTGTTTTTT. It specifies CASSLGAAQEKLFF.